These 7 T cell receptor beta chains originate from one sample sequenced in a study of regulatory T cells in long-lasting Graves disease. Time point indicated: persistent/refractory GD, antithyroid drugs over 5 years with positive TRAb. Scientists built the TCR library using RNA that was extracted from PBMCs. In building TCR beta libraries, iRepertoire HTBI primers were used together with Arm-PCR of CDR3 regions. TCRdb fed the multiplex PCR reads into MiXCR, producing one record per CDR3 protein. The sample includes about 460,000 distinct CDR3 sequences, roughly 22% seen only once; the top ten take around 14%. Sequencing used peripheral blood mononuclear cells (PBMCs), obtained when the disease was refractory, from a patient treated with antithyroid drugs. These TCRs come from a female donor with Graves disease.

This clonotype showed up many times. J is TRBJ2-6 and V is TRBV28, with a possible D match to TRBD1 (6 bases). The ends were cut back, 8 bases at V and 2 bases at J, with 10 bases in the middle. The CDR3 has 14 amino acids. Germline assignment: CDR1 MDHEN and CDR2 SYDVKM. CDR3 sequence reads: CASETGTGANVLTF. The CDR3 DNA sequence: TGTGCCAGCGAAACAGGGACTGGGGCCAACGTCCTGACTTTC.

As for this clonotype: This may be a read error, as it is one base from a much larger clone. The V and J genes are TRBV29-1 and TRBJ1-2, with D hard to call. There are 13 residues in the CDR3. Germline V lookup: CDR1 SQVTM, CDR2 ANQGSEA. The CDR3 DNA sequence: TGCAGCGTTGTAGCACGAAAGAACTGTGGCTACACCTTC. This translates into CSVVARKNCGYTF.

This clonotype was counted at least ten times. J is TRBJ1-2 and V is TRBV12-3 or TRBV12-4; TRBD1 agrees at 10 bases. The CDR3 length is 15 residues. Trimming took 5 bases from V and 2 from J; bases not matched to a gene: 5. CDR3 sequence reads: CASSPRDRGNYGYTF. The CDR3 nucleotides read TGTGCCAGCAGTCCCCGGGACAGGGGCAACTATGGCTACACCTTC.

This clonotype showed up many times. This chain links TRBV7-2 with TRBJ1-2; D is ambiguous. The germline CDR1 and CDR2 sequences are SGHTA and FQGNSA. Trimming pared 5 bases from V and 8 bases from J, leaving 18 bases between. This CDR3 has 14 residues. The CDR3 sequence: CASSPTWASEGYTF. The CDR3 region has the DNA TGTGCCAGCAGCCCCACCTGGGCTTCTGAGGGCTACACCTTC. The variable domain in full, with the rest retrieved from reference TRBV7-2 and TRBJ1-2, is GAGVSQSPSNKVTEKGKDVELRCDPISGHTALYWYRQSLGQGLEFLIYFQGNSAPDKSGLPSDRFSAERTGGSVSTLTIQRTQQEDSAVYLCASSPTWASEGYTFGSGTRLTVV.

For this clonotype: A much larger clone lies a single base off, so this may be a read error. The V and J genes are TRBV9 and TRBJ1-2; D is uncertain. This CDR3 contains 14 residues. CDR1 and CDR2 from the germline V gene are SGDLS and YYNGEE. V lost 0 bases and J 7 bases, leaving 13 bases between the germline ends. CDR3 sequence (DNA): TGTGCCAGCAGCGTAGGGGAGGGTGGCTCTGGCTACACCTTC. Translation gives CASSVGEGGSGYTF.

In its sample, this clonotype was seen a few times. The rearrangement joins TRBV10-3 to TRBJ1-3; D gene unclear. The germline CDR1 and CDR2 sequences are ENHRY and SYGVKD. V gave up 8 bases and J gave up 0 bases, with 17 bases separating them. This CDR3 has 16 residues. CDR3 DNA sequence: TGTGCCATCGGTTGGGGTACCGCTAGCTCTGGAAACACCATATATTTT. Amino acids: CAIGWGTASSGNTIYF.

This sequence joins TRBV5-1 and TRBJ2-6, with D uncertain. The germline V and J ends were trimmed by 4 bases and 2 bases, with 7 bases remaining between them. Germline V gives CDR1 SGHRS, CDR2 YFSETQ. There are 14 residues in the CDR3. The CDR3 nucleotides are TGCGCCAGCAGCACCGGACCTGGGGCCAACGTCCTGACTTTC. Translation: CASSTGPGANVLTF.